This TCR beta chain was found in a study of blood T cell repertoires in COVID-19. Trimming stripped 3 bases from V and 5 bases from J, with 10 bases between. The CDR3 spans 13 residues. Only in-frame clones appear in the TCRdb table, and some are missing; sequencing was by immunoSEQ multiplex PCR. This repertoire shows some 270,000 clones, around 93% found once; its top ten account for around 2.8%. Cohort allocation depended upon clinical history that participants reported. The sequencing sample was made of PBMCs or T cells enriched from blood (not recorded which). This receptor was taken from a man between 35 and 55 years old who had been exposed to COVID-19. The rearrangement joins TRBV12-3 or TRBV12-4 to TRBJ1-1; D is undetermined. The DNA for the CDR3 is TGTGCCAGCAGTTTCTCTGAGAGGACTGAAGCTTTCTTT. Translation: CASSFSERTEAFF.